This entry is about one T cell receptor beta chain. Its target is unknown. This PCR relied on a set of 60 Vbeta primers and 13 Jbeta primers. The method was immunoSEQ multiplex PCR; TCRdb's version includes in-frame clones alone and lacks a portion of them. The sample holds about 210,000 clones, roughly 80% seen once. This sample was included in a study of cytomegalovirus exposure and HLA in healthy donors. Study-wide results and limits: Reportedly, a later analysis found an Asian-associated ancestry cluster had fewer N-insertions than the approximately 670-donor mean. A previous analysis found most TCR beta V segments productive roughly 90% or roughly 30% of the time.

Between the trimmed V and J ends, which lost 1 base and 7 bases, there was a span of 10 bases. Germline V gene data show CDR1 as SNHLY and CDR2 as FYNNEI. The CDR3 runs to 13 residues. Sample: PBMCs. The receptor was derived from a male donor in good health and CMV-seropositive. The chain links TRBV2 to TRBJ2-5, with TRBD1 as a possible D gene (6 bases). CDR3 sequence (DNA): TGTGCCAGCAGTGAAGAGGGGGTGGTGACCCAGTACTTC. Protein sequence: CASSEEGVVTQYF. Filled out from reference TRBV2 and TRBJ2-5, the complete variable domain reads EPEVTQTPSHQVTQMGQEVILRCVPISNHLYFYWYRQILGQKVEFLVSFYNNEISEKSEIFDDQFSVERPDGSNFTLKIRSTKLEDSAMYFCASSEEGVVTQYFGPGTRLLVL.